This TCR beta chain came from a study of T cells in Graves' hyperthyroidism and ophthalmopathy. In this sample, this clonotype turned up a few times. There were TCR beta CDR3 regions amplified from RNA transcripts. In the first-round RT-PCR of the TCR CDR3, the HTBI primer set was used. TCRdb ran MiXCR on the multiplex PCR reads and lists one entry per CDR3 protein. The table includes about 710,000 distinct CDR3 sequences, over 15% detected once. Germline V CDR1 and CDR2: SGHNT, YENEEA. This CDR3 is built from 14 residues. Trimming took 5 bases from V and 1 from J, leaving 11 bases between them. This clonotype originated in a man between 18 and 35 years old with Graves' hyperthyroidism. The sample consisted of blood. The chain recombines TRBV11-3 with TRBJ1-1; D unresolved. CDR3 sequence: CASSPARGNTEAFF. CDR3 nucleotides: TGTGCCAGCAGCCCGGCCCGGGGGAACACTGAAGCTTTCTTT.